The TCR beta chain under discussion was sequenced for a study of T cells in Graves' hyperthyroidism and ophthalmopathy. Whole-study results and caveats: In blood, most of the thyroid clonotypes expanded above 0.001 were also present. From stable hyperthyroidism, ophthalmopathy was set apart by a 13 V-J model. Ophthalmopathy prediction by the model preceded onset by a median about 6.8 months.

The PBMCs had their origin in approximately 10 ml of fresh peripheral blood. Germline V lookup: CDR1 MNHNS, CDR2 SASEGT. Deletions cut 5 bases from V and 0 bases from J, with 10 bases between. This CDR3 is built from 15 residues. A few counts support this clonotype. The antigen remains undetermined. RNA transcripts served as the template for amplifying TCR beta CDR3 regions. The primer set for the first-round RT-PCR of the TCR CDR3 was HTBI. One entry per CDR3 protein results from TCRdb running MiXCR on the multiplex PCR reads. Among 350,000 to 400,000 distinct CDR3 sequences listed, around a sixth were seen once.

V is TRBV6-1 and J is TRBJ2-2, with D maybe TRBD1 (6 bases). The specimen was blood. This clonotype was sampled from a man aged 18 to 30 with Graves' ophthalmopathy. CDR3 protein: CASSPGHSNTGELFF. As DNA, the CDR3 is TGTGCCAGCAGTCCGGGACACTCGAACACCGGGGAGCTGTTTTTT.